The 20 T cell receptor beta chains given below trace back to one sample, sequenced in a study of blood T cell repertoires in COVID-19. Profiling relied on immunoSEQ multiplex PCR, and the TCRdb table lists in-frame clones only, not all of them. Here the sample spans 240,000 or so clones, 70% to 90% being singletons. Sequencing used PBMCs or T cells enriched from blood (not recorded which). These receptors were collected from a man aged 50 or older who had been exposed to COVID-19.

Comment on this clone: At the DNA level, this CDR3 is encoded by other sequences in the same sample as well. The chain recombines TRBV10-3 with TRBJ1-1; a possible D gene is TRBD1 (5 bases). The germline V gene encodes CDR1 ENHRY and CDR2 SYGVKD. Trimming pared 3 bases from V and 5 bases from J, leaving 13 bases between. This CDR3 is 14 amino acids long. DNA of the CDR3: TGTGCCATCAGTGAAAGGCAGGGTGGTACTGAAGCTTTCTTT. It is translated as CAISERQGGTEAFF.

V gene TRBV30 combines with J gene TRBJ2-4; tentatively, D is TRBD1 (6 bases). Trimming removed 2 bases at V and 4 bases at J, with 12 bases between. Germline CDR1 is GTSNPN and CDR2 is SVGIG (reference sequence). This CDR3 comprises 14 residues. CDR3 bases: TGTGCCTGGAGTAGGTTAGGGGGAAAAAACATTCAGTACTTC. It codes for CAWSRLGGKNIQYF.

The chain recombines TRBV5-1 with TRBJ2-1, with TRBD1 matching 12 bases. The CDR3 runs to 15 residues. Trimming at V came to 0 bases and at J to 10 bases, leaving 5 bases not matched to a gene. Germline V gives CDR1 SGHRS, CDR2 YFSETQ. The DNA of the CDR3 is TGCGCCAGCAGCTTGGTCGGGACAGGGGGCGGGGAGCAGTTCTTC. Its translation is CASSLVGTGGGEQFF.

The chain links TRBV28 to TRBJ2-7; no reliable D call. This CDR3 region has 12 residues. CDR1 is MDHEN and CDR2 is SYDVKM in the germline V gene. Trimming cost V 1 base and J 5 bases, with 6 bases left between them. The CDR3 DNA is TGTGCCAGCAGTTTATCGAGAGACGAGCAGTACTTC. It encodes CASSLSRDEQYF.

The chain recombines TRBV5-4 with TRBJ1-2; 10 bases agree with TRBD1. The CDR3 runs 18 residues. CDR1 and CDR2 (germline): SGHNT, YYREEE (reference sequence). J lost 3 bases, V lost 5 bases, and 16 bases had no gene match. CDR3 loop: CASSAGTGVYLVDYGYTF. The CDR3 DNA reads as TGTGCCAGCAGTGCCGGGACAGGGGTCTATCTGGTGGACTATGGCTACACCTTC.

The rearrangement joins TRBV15 to TRBJ1-2; TRBD1 matches 10 bases. CDR3 length: 16 residues. Trimming took 3 bases from V and 2 from J; bases not matched to a gene: 6. Germline-derived CDR1 and CDR2 are LNHNV and YYDKDF (reference sequence). CDR3 bases: TGTGCCACCAGCAGGGGGACAGGGGCCCTAAACTATGGCTACACCTTC. Its protein product is CATSRGTGALNYGYTF.

The chain couples TRBV3-1 (or the pseudogene TRBV3-2) to TRBJ1-1; D unresolved. The CDR3 sequence is 14 residues long. In germline, CDR1 is LGHDT, CDR2 YNNKEL (reference sequence). V was pared by 4 bases and J by 5 bases, with 14 bases between. CDR3 in DNA: TGTGCCAGCAGCCTCCGGGGTACGGGGACTGAAGCTTTCTTT. Its protein product is CASSLRGTGTEAFF.

The gene calls are TRBV5-1 and TRBJ2-3, with 9 bases fitting TRBD2. The CDR3 totals 14 residues. Trimming removed 4 bases from V and 2 bases from J; junction bases left unmatched: 2. CDR1 and CDR2 (germline): SGHRS, YFSETQ. The CDR3 protein is CASSRGGDTDTQYF. DNA of the CDR3: TGCGCCAGCAGCCGCGGGGGGGACACAGATACGCAGTATTTT.

V and J are TRBV9 and TRBJ1-4, with 7 bases fitting TRBD1. The CDR3 contains 14 residues. Trimming at V came to 0 bases and at J to 7 bases, leaving 3 bases not matched to a gene. Per germline, CDR1 SGDLS and CDR2 YYNGEE. The CDR3 sequence: CASSVDRGGEKLFF. CDR3 nucleotide sequence: TGTGCCAGCAGCGTAGACAGGGGAGGTGAAAAACTGTTTTTT.

In its sample, this clone was seen a few times. The chain links TRBV14 to TRBJ1-1, with D perhaps TRBD1 (6 bases). The CDR3 is made up of 18 amino acids. V lost 1 base, J lost 1 base, and 19 bases lay in between. Per germline, CDR1 SGHDN and CDR2 FVKESK. The DNA for the CDR3 is TGTGCCAGCAGCCAAGGTCCGGGACAAGGAAAGGGGAACACTGAAGCTTTCTTT. Its protein is CASSQGPGQGKGNTEAFF.

The chain has TRBV11-3 and TRBJ1-5; D gene unclear. CDR1 and CDR2 from the germline V gene are SGHNT and YENEEA. The CDR3 extends over 13 amino acids. V was trimmed by 0 bases and J by 7 bases, leaving 7 bases between them. The CDR3 region is CASSLDQKQPQHF. The CDR3 DNA is TGTGCCAGCAGCTTAGATCAGAAGCAGCCCCAGCATTTT.

This rearrangement joins TRBV6-5 to TRBJ2-7; 8 nucleotides line up with TRBD1. Germline V CDR1 and CDR2: MNHEY, SVGAGI. The CDR3 contains 14 residues. The trim removed 5 bases at V and 5 bases at J, leaving 8 bases unmatched. The CDR3 spells CASSPTGARNEQYV. Written as DNA, the CDR3 is TGTGCCAGCAGTCCGACAGGGGCGAGGAACGAGCAGTACGTC.

The chain is built from TRBV5-1 and TRBJ2-4; 7 nucleotides align to TRBD1. V trimming: 0 bases; J trimming: 3 bases; junction bases outside the gene matches: 18. Germline V gene lookup returns CDR1 SGHRS and CDR2 YFSETQ. This CDR3 comprises 20 residues. The CDR3 DNA reads TGCGCCAGCAGCTTGGCCTATCGTAGAAGGGGGCAGAACGGCAAAAACATTCAGTACTTC. It translates to CASSLAYRRRGQNGKNIQYF.

This rearrangement joins TRBV7-9 to TRBJ1-1, with TRBD1 as a possible D gene (5 bases). The germline V gene encodes CDR1 SEHNR and CDR2 FQNEAQ (reference sequence). V was shortened by 4 bases and J by 6 bases, with 18 bases between the two germline ends. The CDR3 has 15 amino acids. The CDR3 coding sequence is TGTGCCAGCAGCTCCTCCCAAGGACATTCCGCTGAAGCTTTCTTT. Its protein product is CASSSSQGHSAEAFF.

The chain combines TRBV5-1 with TRBJ2-7; D is undetermined. This CDR3 comprises 13 residues. Germline assignment: CDR1 SGHRS and CDR2 YFSETQ. V was trimmed by 4 bases and J by 3 bases, leaving 11 bases between them. CDR3 coding DNA: TGCGCCAGCAGCGGCACACAACGCTACGAGCAGTACTTC. Protein: CASSGTQRYEQYF.

The chain carries TRBV24-1 and TRBJ1-4, with D possibly matching TRBD1 (5 bases). The germline V gene has CDR1 KGHDR and CDR2 SFDVKD. The CDR3 runs to 15 residues. V was cut by 3 bases and J by 5 bases, with 12 bases left in between. The CDR3 coding sequence is TGTGCCACCAGTGATCCTGGGGCCTCAAATGAAAAACTGTTTTTT. It yields the protein CATSDPGASNEKLFF.

The J gene is TRBJ1-2, the V gene TRBV6-5; maybe TRBD1 (5 bases). CDR1 and CDR2 (germline): MNHEY, SVGAGI. V lost 7 bases, J lost 8 bases, and 23 bases lay in between. The CDR3 has 15 residues. The CDR3 loop is CASTERGGTIGGYTF. CDR3 in DNA: TGTGCCAGCACGGAGAGGGGAGGGACGATTGGGGGCTACACCTTC.

This clone has more than one count but fewer than ten. The genes are TRBV5-1 and TRBJ1-3; 8 bases align to TRBD1. The germline CDR1 and CDR2 sequences are SGHRS and YFSETQ. This CDR3 region has 17 residues. V shed 0 bases, J shed 6 bases, and the junction held 11 bases outside the gene matches. The DNA for the CDR3 is TGCGCCAGCAGCTTGGAGATTTGGGAGGACAGGGCAAACACCATATATTTT. This gives the protein CASSLEIWEDRANTIYF.

J is TRBJ2-2 and V is TRBV9, with D possibly matching TRBD1 (6 bases). Looked up from germline, CDR1 is SGDLS and CDR2 is YYNGEE. V was cut by 0 bases and J by 6 bases, with 12 bases left in between. This CDR3 spans 15 amino acids. For the CDR3, the DNA is TGTGCCAGCAGCGTAGTGCAGGGGCCCCCCGGGGAGCTGTTTTTT. Its translation: CASSVVQGPPGELFF. Variable domain in full (rest from reference TRBV9 and TRBJ2-2): DSGVTQTPKHLITATGQRVTLRCSPRSGDLSVYWYQQSLDQGLQFLIQYYNGEERAKGNILERFSAQQFPDLHSELNLSSLELGDSALYFCASSVVQGPPGELFFGEGSRLTVL.

V is TRBV21-1 and J is TRBJ1-2. TRBV21-1 is described as a pseudogene. The CDR3 sequence is 12 residues long. The chain's CDR3 is CASSRGTAGYTF. CDR3 coding DNA: TGTGCCAGCAGCAGGGGGACTGCCGGCTACACCTTC.